The sequence of this T cell receptor beta chain was determined in a study of T cell responses to AZD1222 COVID-19 vaccine. General study findings and limits: Repertoire collection took place solely once the T cell response had peaked. Donors were mostly white British, more females; clonal diversity possibly underestimated.

Some clones are missing from TCRdb's copy, which holds only in-frame ones; the method was immunoSEQ multiplex PCR. The sample contains approximately 150,000 clones, about nine tenths of which appear only once. Germline V gene sequence: CDR1 SGHTA, CDR2 FQGTGA. J was trimmed by 7 bases and V by 4 bases; bases with no gene match: 6. The length of the CDR3 is 15 residues. A remark on this clone: Its specificity is not known.

The origin of this receptor is an adult in good health. The input for sequencing was peripheral blood, taken on day 0 of AZD1222 vaccination. The rearrangement joins TRBV7-3 to TRBJ2-1; TRBD2 matches at 11 bases. DNA of the CDR3: TGTGCCAGCAGCTATAAAGGACTAGCGGGTAATGAGCAGTTCTTC. Its protein product is CASSYKGLAGNEQFF. The whole variable domain, filled in from reference TRBV7-3 and TRBJ2-1, reads GAGVSQTPSNKVTEKGKYVELRCDPISGHTALYWYRQSLGQGPEFLIYFQGTGAADDSGLPNDRFFAVRPEGSVSTLKIQRTERGDSAVYLCASSYKGLAGNEQFFGPGTRLTVL.